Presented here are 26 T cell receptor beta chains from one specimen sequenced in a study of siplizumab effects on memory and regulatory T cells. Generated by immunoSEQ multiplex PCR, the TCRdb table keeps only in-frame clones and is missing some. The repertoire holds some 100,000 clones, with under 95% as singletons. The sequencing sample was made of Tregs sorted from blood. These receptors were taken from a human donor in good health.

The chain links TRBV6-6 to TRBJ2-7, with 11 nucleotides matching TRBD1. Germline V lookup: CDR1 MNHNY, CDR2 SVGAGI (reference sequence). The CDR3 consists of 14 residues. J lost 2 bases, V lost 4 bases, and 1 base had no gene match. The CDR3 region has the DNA TGTGCCAGCAGTTTGGACAGGGGGCCCTACGAGCAGTACTTC. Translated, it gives CASSLDRGPYEQYF.

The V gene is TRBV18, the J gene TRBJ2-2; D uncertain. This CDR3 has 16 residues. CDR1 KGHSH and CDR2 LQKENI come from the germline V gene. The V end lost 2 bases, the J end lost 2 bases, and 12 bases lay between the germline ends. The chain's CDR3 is CASSPILADNTGELFF. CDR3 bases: TGTGCCAGCTCACCAATTTTAGCAGATAACACCGGGGAGCTGTTTTTT.

The CDR3 nucleotides are TGTGCCAGCAGCGGGGGACAGGGTGTCGCTGGAAACACCATATATTTT. Encoded protein: CASSGGQGVAGNTIYF. V usage is TRBV7-6 and J usage is TRBJ1-3; 9 positions agree with TRBD1. Trimming removed 5 bases from V and 2 bases from J; junction bases left unmatched: 7. This CDR3 is 16 amino acids long. Germline CDR1 SGHVS, CDR2 FNYEAQ.

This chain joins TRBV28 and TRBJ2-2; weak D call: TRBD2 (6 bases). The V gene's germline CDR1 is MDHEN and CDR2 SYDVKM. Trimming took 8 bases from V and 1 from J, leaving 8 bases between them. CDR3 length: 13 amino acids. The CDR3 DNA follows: TGTGCCAGCCGGGACTTGAACACCGGGGAGCTGTTTTTT. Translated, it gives CASRDLNTGELFF. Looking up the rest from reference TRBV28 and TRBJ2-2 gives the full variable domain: DVKVTQSSRYLVKRTGEKVFLECVQDMDHENMFWYRQDPGLGLRLIYFSYDVKMKEKGDIPEGYSVSREKKERFSLILESASTNQTSMYLCASRDLNTGELFFGEGSRLTVL.

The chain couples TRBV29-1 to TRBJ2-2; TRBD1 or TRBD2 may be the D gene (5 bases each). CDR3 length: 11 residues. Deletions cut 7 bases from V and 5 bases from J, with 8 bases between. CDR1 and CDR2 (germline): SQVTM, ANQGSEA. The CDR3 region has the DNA TGCAGCGCCAGGGAGACCGGGGAGCTGTTTTTT. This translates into CSARETGELFF.

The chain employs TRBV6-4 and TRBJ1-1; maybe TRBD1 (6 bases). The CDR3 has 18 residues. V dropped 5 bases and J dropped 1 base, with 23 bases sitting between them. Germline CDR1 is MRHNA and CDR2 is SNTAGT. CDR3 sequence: CASSPTWGAKKKNTEAFF. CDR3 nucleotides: TGTGCCAGCAGTCCTACCTGGGGGGCTAAGAAAAAGAACACTGAAGCTTTCTTT.

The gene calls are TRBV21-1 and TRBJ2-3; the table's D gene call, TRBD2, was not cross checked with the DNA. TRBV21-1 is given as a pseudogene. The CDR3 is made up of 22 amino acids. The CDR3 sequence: CASSRTRGTSGNVGPSTDTQYF. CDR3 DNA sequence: TGTGCCAGCAGCCGCACCAGAGGAACTAGCGGGAATGTGGGCCCTAGCACAGATACGCAGTATTTT.

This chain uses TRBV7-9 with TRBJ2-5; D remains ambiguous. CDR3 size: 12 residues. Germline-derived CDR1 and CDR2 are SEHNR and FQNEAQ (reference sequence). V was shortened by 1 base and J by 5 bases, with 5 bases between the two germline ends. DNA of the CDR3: TGTGCCAGCAGCTTAGAATTGGAGACCCAGTACTTC. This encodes CASSLELETQYF.

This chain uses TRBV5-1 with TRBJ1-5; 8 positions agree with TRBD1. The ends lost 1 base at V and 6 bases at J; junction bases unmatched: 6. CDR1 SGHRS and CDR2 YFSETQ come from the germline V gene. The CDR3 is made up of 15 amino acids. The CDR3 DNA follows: TGCGCCAGCAGCTTGAACACAGGGGGGAGTCAGCCCCAGCATTTT. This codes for CASSLNTGGSQPQHF.

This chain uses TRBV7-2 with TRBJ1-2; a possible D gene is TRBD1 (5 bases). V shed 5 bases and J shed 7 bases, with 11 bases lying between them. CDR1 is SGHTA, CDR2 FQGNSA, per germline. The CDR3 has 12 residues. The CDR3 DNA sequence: TGTGCCAGCAGCGCCAGGGTTTCTGGCTACACCTTC. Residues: CASSARVSGYTF.

The CDR3 bases are TGCGCCAGCAGCTTGAGTATACGGCCGGATTTAACCGGGGAGCAGTACTTC. Translating it yields CASSLSIRPDLTGEQYF. The gene calls are TRBV5-1 and TRBJ2-7; D ambiguous. CDR1 is SGHRS, CDR2 YFSETQ, per germline. The CDR3 extends over 17 amino acids. V was clipped by 1 base and J by 7 bases, with 24 bases between them.

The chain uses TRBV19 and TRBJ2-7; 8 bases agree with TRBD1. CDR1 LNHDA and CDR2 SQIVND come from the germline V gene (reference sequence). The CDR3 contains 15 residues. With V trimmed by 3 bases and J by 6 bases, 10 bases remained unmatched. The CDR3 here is CASSIGPGGSVEQYF. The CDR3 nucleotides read TGTGCCAGTAGTATTGGTCCAGGGGGCAGCGTCGAGCAGTACTTC.

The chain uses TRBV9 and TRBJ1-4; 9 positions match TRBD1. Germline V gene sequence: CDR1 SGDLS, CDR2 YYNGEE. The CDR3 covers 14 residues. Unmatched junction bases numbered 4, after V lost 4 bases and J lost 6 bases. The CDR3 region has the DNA TGTGCCAGCAGCTCGGACAGGGGATATGAAAAACTGTTTTTT. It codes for CASSSDRGYEKLFF.

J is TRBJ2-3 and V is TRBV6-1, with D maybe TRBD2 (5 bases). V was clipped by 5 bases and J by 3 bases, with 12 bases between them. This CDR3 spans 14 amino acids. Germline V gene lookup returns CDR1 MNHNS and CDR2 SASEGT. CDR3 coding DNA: TGTGCCAGCAGTCTACGGGATCGAACAGATACGCAGTATTTT. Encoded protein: CASSLRDRTDTQYF.

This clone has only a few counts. In nucleotides, the CDR3 is TGCGCCAGCAGCTTGGCAGGGGGATATGGCTACACCTTC. It specifies CASSLAGGYGYTF. The rearrangement links TRBV5-1 to TRBJ1-2, with 7 nucleotides matching TRBD1. The germline CDR1 and CDR2 sequences are SGHRS and YFSETQ. The V gene end was trimmed by 0 bases and the J gene end by 5 bases; junction bases not matched to a gene: 1. The CDR3 sequence is 13 residues long.

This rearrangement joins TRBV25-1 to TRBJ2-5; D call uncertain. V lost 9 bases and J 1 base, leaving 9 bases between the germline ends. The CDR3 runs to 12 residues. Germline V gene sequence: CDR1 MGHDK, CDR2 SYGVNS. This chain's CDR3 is CARPLGQETQYF. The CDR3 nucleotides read TGTGCCAGACCCCTGGGCCAAGAGACCCAGTACTTC. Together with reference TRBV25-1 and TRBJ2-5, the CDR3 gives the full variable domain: EADIYQTPRYLVIGTGKKITLECSQTMGHDKMYWYQQDPGMELHLIHYSYGVNSTEKGDLSSESTVSRIRTEHFPLTLESARPSHTSQYLCARPLGQETQYFGPGTRLLVL.

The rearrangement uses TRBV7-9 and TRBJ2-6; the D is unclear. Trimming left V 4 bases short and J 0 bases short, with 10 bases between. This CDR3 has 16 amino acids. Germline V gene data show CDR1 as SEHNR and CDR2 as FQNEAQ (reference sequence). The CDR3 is CASSSVVLSGANVLTF. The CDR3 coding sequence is TGTGCCAGCAGCTCGGTGGTCCTCTCTGGGGCCAACGTCCTGACTTTC.

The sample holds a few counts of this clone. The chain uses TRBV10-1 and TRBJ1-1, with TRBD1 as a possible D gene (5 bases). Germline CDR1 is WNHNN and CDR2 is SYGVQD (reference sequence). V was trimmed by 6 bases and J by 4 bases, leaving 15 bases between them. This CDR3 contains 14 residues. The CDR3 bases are TGCGCCAGCAGGATTGGGGCAGACCTCACTGAAGCTTTCTTT. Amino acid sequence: CASRIGADLTEAFF.

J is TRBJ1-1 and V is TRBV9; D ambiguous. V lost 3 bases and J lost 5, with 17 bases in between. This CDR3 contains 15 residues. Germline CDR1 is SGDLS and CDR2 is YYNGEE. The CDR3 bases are TGTGCCAGCAGCGCCACCCAGGTGGTGGGGACTGAAGCTTTCTTT. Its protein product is CASSATQVVGTEAFF.

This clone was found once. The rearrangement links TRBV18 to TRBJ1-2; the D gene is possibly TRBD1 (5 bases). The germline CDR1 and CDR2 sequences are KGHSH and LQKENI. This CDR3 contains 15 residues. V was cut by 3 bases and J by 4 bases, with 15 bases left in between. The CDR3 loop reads CASSPGGLSTYGYTF. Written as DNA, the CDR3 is TGTGCCAGCTCACCCGGGGGACTGTCTACCTATGGCTACACCTTC.

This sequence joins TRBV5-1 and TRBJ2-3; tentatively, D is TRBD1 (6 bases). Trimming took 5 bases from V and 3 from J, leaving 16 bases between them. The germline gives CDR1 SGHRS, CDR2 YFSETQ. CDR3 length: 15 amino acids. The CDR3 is CASRSRTETTDTQYF. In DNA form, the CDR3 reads TGCGCCAGCAGATCTAGGACAGAGACTACAGATACGCAGTATTTT.

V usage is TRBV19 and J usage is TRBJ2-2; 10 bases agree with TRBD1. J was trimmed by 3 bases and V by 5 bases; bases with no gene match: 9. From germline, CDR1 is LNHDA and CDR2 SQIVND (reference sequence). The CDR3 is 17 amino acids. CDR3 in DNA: TGTGCCAGTAGTTCCGACAGGGGGCCATTTTACACCGGGGAGCTGTTTTTT. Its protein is CASSSDRGPFYTGELFF.

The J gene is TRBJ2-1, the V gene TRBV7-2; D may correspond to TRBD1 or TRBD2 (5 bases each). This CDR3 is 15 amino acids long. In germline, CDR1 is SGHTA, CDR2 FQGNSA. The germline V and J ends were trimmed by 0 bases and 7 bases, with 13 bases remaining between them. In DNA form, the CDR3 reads TGTGCCAGCAGCTTAGCGCCGGGGCAACGGAATGAGCAGTTCTTC. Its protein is CASSLAPGQRNEQFF.

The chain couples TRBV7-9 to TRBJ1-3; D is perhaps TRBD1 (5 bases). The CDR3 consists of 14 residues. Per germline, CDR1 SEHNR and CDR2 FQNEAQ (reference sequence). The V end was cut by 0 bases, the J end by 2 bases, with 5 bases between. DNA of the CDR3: TGTGCCAGCAGCTTAGCGGGGGCTGGAAACACCATATATTTT. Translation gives CASSLAGAGNTIYF.

Written as DNA, the CDR3 is TGTGCCAGCAGCCCGCATAGATTAGCGGGAAAAGAGACCCAGTACTTC. Its protein product is CASSPHRLAGKETQYF. This chain joins TRBV7-3 and TRBJ2-5, with 8 bases matching TRBD2. Germline V gene lookup returns CDR1 SGHTA and CDR2 FQGTGA. This CDR3 spans 16 amino acids. The ends lost 5 bases at V and 3 bases at J; junction bases unmatched: 11.

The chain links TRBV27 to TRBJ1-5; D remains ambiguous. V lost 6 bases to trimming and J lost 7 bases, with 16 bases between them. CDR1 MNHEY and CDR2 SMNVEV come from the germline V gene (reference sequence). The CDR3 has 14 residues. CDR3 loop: CASREDGKDQPQHF. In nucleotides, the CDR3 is TGTGCCAGCAGAGAGGACGGGAAGGACCAGCCCCAGCATTTT.